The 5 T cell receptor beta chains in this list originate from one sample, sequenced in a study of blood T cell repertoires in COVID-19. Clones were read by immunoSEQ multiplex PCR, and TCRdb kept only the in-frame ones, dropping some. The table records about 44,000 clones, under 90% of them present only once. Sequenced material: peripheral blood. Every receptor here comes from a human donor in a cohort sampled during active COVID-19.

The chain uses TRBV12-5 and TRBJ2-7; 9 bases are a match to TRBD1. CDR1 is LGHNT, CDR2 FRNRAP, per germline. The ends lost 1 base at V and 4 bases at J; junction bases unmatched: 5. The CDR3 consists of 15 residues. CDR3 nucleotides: TGTGCTAGTGGTTTGGACCTAGACAGGGGGTACGAGCAGTACTTC. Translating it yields CASGLDLDRGYEQYF.

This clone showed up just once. The CDR3 here is CASSFTRLDTQYF. The DNA for the CDR3 is TGCGCCAGCAGCTTTACCCGGTTGGATACGCAGTATTTT. The chain recombines TRBV5-1 with TRBJ2-3; D not resolved. Germline values: CDR1 SGHRS, CDR2 YFSETQ. The ends were cut back, 2 bases at V and 6 bases at J, with 10 bases in the middle. This CDR3 has 13 amino acids. Looking up the rest from reference TRBV5-1 and TRBJ2-3 gives the full variable domain: KAGVTQTPRYLIKTRGQQVTLSCSPISGHRSVSWYQQTPGQGLQFLFEYFSETQRNKGNFPGRFSGRQFSNSRSEMNVSTLELGDSALYLCASSFTRLDTQYFGPGTRLTVL.

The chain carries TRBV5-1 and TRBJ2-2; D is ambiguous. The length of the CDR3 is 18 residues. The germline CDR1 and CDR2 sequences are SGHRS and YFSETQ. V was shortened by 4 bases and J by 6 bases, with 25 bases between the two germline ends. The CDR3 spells CASSKSQKTPSRSGELFF. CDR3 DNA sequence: TGCGCCAGCAGCAAGAGTCAAAAGACTCCTTCGAGGTCCGGGGAGCTGTTTTTT.

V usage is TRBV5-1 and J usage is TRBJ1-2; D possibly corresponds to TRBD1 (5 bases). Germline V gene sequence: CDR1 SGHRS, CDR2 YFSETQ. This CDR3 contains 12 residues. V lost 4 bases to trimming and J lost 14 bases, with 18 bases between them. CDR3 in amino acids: CASSPDTRWYTF. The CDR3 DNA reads TGCGCCAGCAGCCCGGACACCCGATGGTATACCTTC.

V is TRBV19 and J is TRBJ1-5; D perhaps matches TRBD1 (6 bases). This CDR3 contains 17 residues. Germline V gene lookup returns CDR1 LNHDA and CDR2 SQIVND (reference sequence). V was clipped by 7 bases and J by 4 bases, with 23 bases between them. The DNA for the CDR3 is TGTGCCAGTACCGGGGTTGGGGGACATTCTGGGAATCAGCCCCAGCATTTT. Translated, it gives CASTGVGGHSGNQPQHF.